The clone carrying this T cell receptor (beta chain) has only a few counts. Germline V gene data show CDR1 as ENHRY and CDR2 as SYGVKD. J was trimmed by 4 bases and V by 7 bases; bases with no gene match: 4. This CDR3 spans 13 amino acids. MiXCR was run by TCRdb on the PCR reads, yielding one entry per CDR3 protein. The data show a few hundred thousand distinct CDR3 sequences, over 20% seen once. This sample is drawn from a study of molecular identifiers for immune sequencing clone quantification. This TCR came from a human donor in good health. Some libraries in this study had Jurkat cell RNA spiked in. Sample: naive CD8+ T cells from blood, with Jurkat cell RNA spiked in. Subset defined: FACS-sorted CD8+CD4-CCR7+CD45RA+ naive T cells. The rearrangement joins TRBV10-3 to TRBJ1-1; 9 bases align to TRBD1. The chain's CDR3 is CAIMGTGSTEAFF. The CDR3 coding sequence is TGTGCCATCATGGGGACAGGGAGCACTGAAGCTTTCTTT.